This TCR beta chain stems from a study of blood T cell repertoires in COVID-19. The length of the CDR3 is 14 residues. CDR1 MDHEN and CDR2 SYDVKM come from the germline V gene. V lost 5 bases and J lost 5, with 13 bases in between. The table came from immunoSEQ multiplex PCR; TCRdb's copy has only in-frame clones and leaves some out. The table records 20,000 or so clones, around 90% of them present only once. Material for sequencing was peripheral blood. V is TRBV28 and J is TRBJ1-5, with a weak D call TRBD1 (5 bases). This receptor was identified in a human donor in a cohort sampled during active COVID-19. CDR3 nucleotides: TGTGCCAGCAGTCTACGACAGACGTATCAGCCCCAGCATTTT. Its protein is CASSLRQTYQPQHF.